What follows are 31 T cell receptor beta chains derived from one specimen sequenced in a study of T cell responses to AZD1222 COVID-19 vaccine. TCRdb's copy holds only in-frame clones and misses some; the assay was immunoSEQ multiplex PCR. Here the sample spans around 44,000 clones, approximately 86% being singletons. The sequencing here drew on peripheral blood, taken 28 days after the second AZD1222 dose. The receptors here all came from an adult who received the AZD1222 COVID-19 vaccine.

This chain uses TRBV11-3 with TRBJ2-2; 8 bases line up with TRBD1. The ends lost 0 bases at V and 6 bases at J; junction bases unmatched: 3. Germline V lookup: CDR1 SGHNT, CDR2 YENEEA. The CDR3 has 15 amino acids. This CDR3 reads CASSLDRGQAGELFF. CDR3 nucleotide sequence: TGTGCCAGCAGCTTAGATCGGGGACAGGCCGGGGAGCTGTTTTTT.

The genes are TRBV24-1 and TRBJ2-7; D may be TRBD2 (6 bases). Germline assignment: CDR1 KGHDR and CDR2 SFDVKD. The V end was cut by 3 bases, the J end by 6 bases, with 11 bases between. The CDR3 is made up of 13 amino acids. DNA of the CDR3: TGTGCCACCAGTGATCTGGGGGGATCCGAGCAGTACTTC. Translating gives CATSDLGGSEQYF.

The chain couples TRBV28 to TRBJ1-4; D call uncertain. Germline V gives CDR1 MDHEN, CDR2 SYDVKM. The CDR3 is 18 residues long. Deletions cut 2 bases from V and 0 bases from J, with 16 bases between. This CDR3 reads CASSLGREEIATNEKLFF. The CDR3 DNA sequence: TGTGCCAGCAGTTTAGGCCGGGAGGAAATTGCAACTAATGAAAAACTGTTTTTT.

The chain carries TRBV4-1 and TRBJ2-1; D is unresolved. Trimming cost V 1 base and J 1 base, with 8 bases left between them. Germline lookup yields CDR1 MGHRA and CDR2 YSYEKL. This CDR3 is 15 amino acids long. CDR3 in amino acids: CASSQASMSYNEQFF. The CDR3 DNA sequence: TGCGCCAGCAGCCAAGCCAGTATGTCCTACAATGAGCAGTTCTTC.

This clone was seen a few times. The chain links TRBV5-5 to TRBJ1-1; no definite D call. The germline CDR1 and CDR2 sequences are SGHKS and YYEKEE (reference sequence). Trimming left V 0 bases short and J 4 bases short, with 7 bases between. The CDR3 covers 13 residues. The CDR3 bases are TGTGCCAGCAGCTTGGGAACAGCCACTGAAGCTTTCTTT. Its translation: CASSLGTATEAFF.

This rearrangement joins TRBV7-2 to TRBJ1-1; D ambiguous. Germline CDR1 and CDR2: SGHTA and FQGNSA. The length of the CDR3 is 13 residues. With 3 bases removed from V and 0 bases from J, the gap between germline ends came to 5 bases. The CDR3: CASSLAMNTEAFF. CDR3 nucleotides: TGTGCCAGCAGCTTGGCGATGAACACTGAAGCTTTCTTT.

The chain joins TRBV12-2 to TRBJ1-1. TRBV12-2 has pseudogene status. The CDR3 sequence is 17 residues long. The CDR3 coding sequence is TGTGCAAGTCGCTTAGAGCGGGAGGGAGCCCCCGACACTGAAGCTTTCTTT. This translates into CASRLEREGAPDTEAFF.

The gene calls are TRBV28 and TRBJ1-1; D is unclear. The germline CDR1 and CDR2 sequences are MDHEN and SYDVKM. The CDR3 length is 14 residues. V shed 3 bases and J shed 7 bases, with 15 bases lying between them. CDR3 region: CASSLAQVRGEAFF. CDR3 DNA: TGTGCCAGCAGTTTGGCGCAGGTCCGGGGTGAAGCTTTCTTT.

This clone was seen a few times. This chain joins TRBV7-9 and TRBJ2-7, with D possibly matching TRBD1 (6 bases). Trimming took off 7 bases at V and 6 bases at J, with 10 bases between the two ends. CDR1 is SEHNR and CDR2 is FQNEAQ in the germline V gene (reference sequence). This CDR3 contains 11 residues. CDR3: CASTLGGEQYF. In DNA form, the CDR3 reads TGTGCCAGCACCCTAGGGGGCGAGCAGTACTTC.

The chain combines TRBV11-3 with TRBJ2-2; D possibly corresponds to TRBD2 (6 bases). The CDR3 has 15 residues. Germline V CDR1 and CDR2: SGHNT, YENEEA. Deletions cut 5 bases from V and 1 base from J, with 11 bases between. The chain's CDR3 is CASSPGDQNTGELFF. The CDR3 coding sequence is TGTGCCAGCAGCCCGGGGGACCAGAACACCGGGGAGCTGTTTTTT.

The J gene is TRBJ2-2, the V gene TRBV18, with TRBD2 matching 12 bases. CDR3 length: 15 amino acids. J gave up 7 bases and V 8 bases, and 8 bases lay outside the gene matches. Germline V CDR1 and CDR2: KGHSH, LQKENI. CDR3 loop: CASGLAGPQGGELFF. The CDR3 nucleotides read TGTGCCAGCGGACTAGCGGGACCCCAAGGCGGGGAGCTGTTTTTT.

V and J are TRBV5-1 and TRBJ2-5, with TRBD2 matching over 7 bases. V shed 2 bases, J shed 1 base, and the junction held 2 bases outside the gene matches. The CDR3 sequence is 14 residues long. Per germline, CDR1 SGHRS and CDR2 YFSETQ. CDR3: CASSFTSAQETQYF. CDR3 sequence (DNA): TGCGCCAGCAGCTTTACTAGCGCCCAAGAGACCCAGTACTTC.

This chain links TRBV20-1 with TRBJ1-2; D might be TRBD1 (5 bases). Trimming shortened V by 3 bases and J by 7 bases, and 9 bases separated the two germline ends. CDR1 is DFQATT, CDR2 SNEGSKA, per germline (reference sequence). The CDR3 extends over 11 amino acids. CDR3 in amino acids: CSASGGGGYTF. CDR3 nucleotide sequence: TGCAGTGCTAGTGGGGGTGGTGGCTACACCTTC.

The chain employs TRBV4-3 and TRBJ1-1; D gene unclear. Between the trimmed V and J ends, which lost 0 bases and 1 base, there was a span of 6 bases. The length of the CDR3 is 14 residues. The germline V gene has CDR1 LGHNA and CDR2 YSLEER. The CDR3, as DNA: TGCGCCAGCAGCCAAGATCAGCAGAACACTGAAGCTTTCTTT. Protein sequence: CASSQDQQNTEAFF.

This clone was picked up a small number of times. The chain is built from TRBV28 and TRBJ1-5; a weak D match, TRBD1 (6 bases). Per germline, CDR1 MDHEN and CDR2 SYDVKM. Trimming pared 5 bases from V and 5 bases from J, leaving 13 bases between. The CDR3 is 14 amino acids. The CDR3 DNA reads TGTGCCAGCAGTCCGATCGGGGGGCATCAGCCCCAGCATTTT. Its translation is CASSPIGGHQPQHF. Variable domain in full (rest from reference TRBV28 and TRBJ1-5): DVKVTQSSRYLVKRTGEKVFLECVQDMDHENMFWYRQDPGLGLRLIYFSYDVKMKEKGDIPEGYSVSREKKERFSLILESASTNQTSMYLCASSPIGGHQPQHFGDGTRLSIL.

The chain carries TRBV12-3 or TRBV12-4 and TRBJ1-2, with D hard to call. Trimming shortened V by 1 base and J by 4 bases, and 7 bases separated the two germline ends. The CDR3 runs 13 residues. CDR3 nucleotides: TGTGCCAGCAGTTTAGGACCGAGCTATGGCTACACCTTC. It yields the protein CASSLGPSYGYTF.

This clone appeared a single time. The chain employs TRBV7-6 and TRBJ1-4; D not certain. This CDR3 contains 15 residues. Per the germline V gene, CDR1 is SGHVS and CDR2 is FNYEAQ. Trimming took 1 base from V and 5 from J, leaving 11 bases between them. CDR3 protein: CASSLGRQTNEKLFF. Here the CDR3 DNA reads TGTGCCAGCAGCTTAGGGAGACAAACAAATGAAAAACTGTTTTTT.

The V call is TRBV29-1, the J call TRBJ1-3, with D unresolved. The CDR3 has 12 amino acids. CDR1 is SQVTM, CDR2 ANQGSEA, per germline. Trimming removed 1 base from V and 15 bases from J, with 16 bases in between. The CDR3 loop reads CSVEVGPDTSYF. CDR3 sequence (DNA): TGCAGCGTTGAAGTAGGGCCAGATACCTCATATTTT. The full variable domain, with the rest looked up from reference TRBV29-1 and TRBJ1-3, is SAVISQKPSRDICQRGTSLTIQCQVDSQVTMMFWYRQQPGQSLTLIATANQGSEATYESGFVIDKFPISRPNLTFSTLTVSNMSPEDSSIYLCSVEVGPDTSYFGEGSWLTVV.

This clone was recorded a few times. This chain connects TRBV30 to TRBJ1-1; tentatively, D is TRBD1 (6 bases). From germline, CDR1 is GTSNPN and CDR2 SVGIG (reference sequence). This CDR3 spans 16 amino acids. The V end was cut by 3 bases, the J end by 3 bases, with 20 bases between. CDR3 protein: CAWSQPRQDVYTEAFF. In DNA form, the CDR3 reads TGTGCCTGGAGCCAACCAAGACAGGACGTTTACACTGAAGCTTTCTTT.

The V and J genes are TRBV5-6 and TRBJ2-3; TRBD2 is a possible D gene (6 bases). The CDR3 runs to 19 residues. Germline CDR1 SGHDT, CDR2 YYEEEE. V was pared by 4 bases and J by 0 bases, with 24 bases between. For the CDR3, the DNA is TGTGCCAGCAGCCGAATCGCTTTGGGGGGACCCTCTAGCACAGATACGCAGTATTTT. It specifies CASSRIALGGPSSTDTQYF.

This chain joins TRBV10-3 and TRBJ2-2, with TRBD2 matching 11 bases. Germline lookup yields CDR1 ENHRY and CDR2 SYGVKD. The V gene end was trimmed by 5 bases and the J gene end by 1 base; junction bases not matched to a gene: 3. This CDR3 comprises 16 residues. CDR3 sequence reads: CAISTTSGENTGELFF. DNA for the CDR3: TGTGCCATCAGTACGACTAGCGGGGAGAACACCGGGGAGCTGTTTTTT.

The chain joins TRBV6-1 to TRBJ1-5; 12 nucleotides match TRBD1. With V trimmed by 4 bases and J by 2 bases, 9 bases remained unmatched. Germline CDR1 reads MNHNS; CDR2 reads SASEGT. The CDR3 runs to 18 residues. CDR3 sequence reads: CASSGRDRGLSGNQPQHF. CDR3 nucleotides: TGTGCCAGCAGTGGCCGGGACAGGGGGCTATCTGGCAATCAGCCCCAGCATTTT.

This chain connects TRBV5-1 to TRBJ2-7, with TRBD2 identical over 12 bases. Germline V lookup: CDR1 SGHRS, CDR2 YFSETQ. V trimming: 4 bases; J trimming: 4 bases; junction bases outside the gene matches: 6. The CDR3 runs 15 residues. Written as DNA, the CDR3 is TGCGCCAGCAGCCTGCTGACTAGCGGGGGATACGAGCAGTACTTC. This translates into CASSLLTSGGYEQYF.

This rearrangement joins TRBV3-1 (or the pseudogene TRBV3-2) to TRBJ1-4; D is perhaps TRBD1 (5 bases). This CDR3 has 17 residues. V lost 0 bases, J lost 6 bases, and 17 bases lay in between. Germline CDR1 and CDR2: LGHDT and YNNKEL (reference sequence). CDR3 sequence (DNA): TGTGCCAGCAGCCAAGAGCCAGGGAGGGGAGTGGATGAAAAACTGTTTTTT. This gives the protein CASSQEPGRGVDEKLFF.

The chain couples TRBV7-2 to TRBJ2-1, with 12 bases aligning to TRBD2. V was clipped by 3 bases and J by 4 bases; unmatched bases: 4. CDR1 is SGHTA, CDR2 FQGNSA, per germline. The CDR3 runs to 16 residues. Here the CDR3 DNA reads TGTGCCAGCAGCTTGAGGACTAGCGGGAAATACAATGAGCAGTTCTTC. The encoded protein is CASSLRTSGKYNEQFF. The full variable domain, its missing parts supplied by reference TRBV7-2 and TRBJ2-1, is GAGVSQSPSNKVTEKGKDVELRCDPISGHTALYWYRQSLGQGLEFLIYFQGNSAPDKSGLPSDRFSAERTGGSVSTLTIQRTQQEDSAVYLCASSLRTSGKYNEQFFGPGTRLTVL.

The J gene is TRBJ1-5, the V gene TRBV28; weak D call: TRBD1 (6 bases). Per the germline V gene, CDR1 is MDHEN and CDR2 is SYDVKM. Trimming stripped 6 bases from V and 3 bases from J, with 12 bases between. The CDR3 has 14 residues. The CDR3 reads CASRQQGPNQPQHF. The CDR3 DNA is TGTGCCAGCAGACAACAGGGTCCCAATCAGCCCCAGCATTTT. Filled out from reference TRBV28 and TRBJ1-5, the complete variable domain reads DVKVTQSSRYLVKRTGEKVFLECVQDMDHENMFWYRQDPGLGLRLIYFSYDVKMKEKGDIPEGYSVSREKKERFSLILESASTNQTSMYLCASRQQGPNQPQHFGDGTRLSIL.

The chain is built from TRBV28 and TRBJ1-2; D not resolved. V was trimmed by 3 bases and J by 3 bases, leaving 5 bases between them. From germline, CDR1 is MDHEN and CDR2 SYDVKM. There are 12 residues in the CDR3. The CDR3 nucleotides read TGTGCCAGCAGTTTTAGGGACTATGGCTACACCTTC. It translates to CASSFRDYGYTF.

V usage is TRBV7-6 and J usage is TRBJ2-2; perhaps TRBD1 as D (5 bases). V shed 5 bases and J shed 3 bases, with 13 bases lying between them. Germline lookup yields CDR1 SGHVS and CDR2 FNYEAQ. This CDR3 is built from 15 residues. Written as DNA, the CDR3 is TGTGCCAGCAGCCCACAAATACAGGACACCGGGGAGCTGTTTTTT. This gives the protein CASSPQIQDTGELFF.

This chain uses TRBV9 with TRBJ1-2; D is perhaps TRBD1 (6 bases). From germline, CDR1 is SGDLS and CDR2 YYNGEE. This CDR3 has 15 residues. The V gene lost 0 bases and the J gene lost 7 bases, with 16 bases spanning the gap. CDR3 DNA: TGTGCCAGCAGCGTAGTTGGACAGCCTTGGGCTGGCTACACCTTC. It codes for CASSVVGQPWAGYTF.

The gene calls are TRBV7-3 and TRBJ1-2, with a possible D match to TRBD1 (5 bases). This CDR3 is built from 16 residues. Germline V gene lookup returns CDR1 SGHTA and CDR2 FQGTGA. V was shortened by 2 bases and J by 0 bases, with 13 bases between the two germline ends. CDR3 DNA sequence: TGTGCCAGCAGCTTAGGCAGCAGGGCCACTAACTATGGCTACACCTTC. Translation: CASSLGSRATNYGYTF. Complete variable domain (other parts from reference TRBV7-3 and TRBJ1-2): GAGVSQTPSNKVTEKGKYVELRCDPISGHTALYWYRQSLGQGPEFLIYFQGTGAADDSGLPNDRFFAVRPEGSVSTLKIQRTERGDSAVYLCASSLGSRATNYGYTFGSGTRLTVV.

V usage is TRBV3-1 (or the pseudogene TRBV3-2) and J usage is TRBJ2-7; 9 positions match TRBD1. Losses at the gene ends were 4 bases for V and 4 bases for J; bases not matched to a gene: 5. The CDR3 extends over 14 amino acids. Germline loops: CDR1 LGHDT, CDR2 YNNKEL (reference sequence). This CDR3 is CASSRDRGVYEQYF. CDR3 DNA: TGTGCCAGCAGCCGAGACAGGGGGGTTTACGAGCAGTACTTC.